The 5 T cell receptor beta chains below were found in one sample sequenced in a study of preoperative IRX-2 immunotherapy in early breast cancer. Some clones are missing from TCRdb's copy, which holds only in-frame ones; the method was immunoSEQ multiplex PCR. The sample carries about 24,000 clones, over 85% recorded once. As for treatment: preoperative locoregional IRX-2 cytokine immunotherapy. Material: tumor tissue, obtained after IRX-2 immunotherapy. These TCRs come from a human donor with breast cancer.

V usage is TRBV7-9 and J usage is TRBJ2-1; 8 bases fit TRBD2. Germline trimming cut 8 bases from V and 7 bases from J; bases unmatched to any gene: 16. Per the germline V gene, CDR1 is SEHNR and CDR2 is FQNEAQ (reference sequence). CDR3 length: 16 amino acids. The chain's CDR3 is CASPTQAGVVMNEQFF. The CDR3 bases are TGTGCCAGCCCCACCCAAGCGGGGGTAGTTATGAATGAGCAGTTCTTC.

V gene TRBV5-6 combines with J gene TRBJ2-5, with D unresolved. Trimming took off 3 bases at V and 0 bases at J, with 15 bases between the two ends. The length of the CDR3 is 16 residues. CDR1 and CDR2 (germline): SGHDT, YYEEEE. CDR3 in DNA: TGTGCCAGCAGCTCGGCCCACATAAGGTACCAAGAGACCCAGTACTTC. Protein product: CASSSAHIRYQETQYF.

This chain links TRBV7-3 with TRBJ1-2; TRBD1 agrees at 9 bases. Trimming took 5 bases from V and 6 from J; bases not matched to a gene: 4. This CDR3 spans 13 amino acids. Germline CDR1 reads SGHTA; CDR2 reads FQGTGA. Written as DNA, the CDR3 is TGTGCCAGCAGCCCCGACAGGGGGGATGGCTACACCTTC. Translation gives CASSPDRGDGYTF.

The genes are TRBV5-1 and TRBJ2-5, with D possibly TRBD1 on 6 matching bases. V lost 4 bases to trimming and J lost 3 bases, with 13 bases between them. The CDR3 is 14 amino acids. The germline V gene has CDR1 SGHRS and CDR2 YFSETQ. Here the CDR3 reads CASSPGAQEETQYF. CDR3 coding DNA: TGCGCCAGCAGCCCAGGGGCCCAAGAAGAGACCCAGTACTTC.

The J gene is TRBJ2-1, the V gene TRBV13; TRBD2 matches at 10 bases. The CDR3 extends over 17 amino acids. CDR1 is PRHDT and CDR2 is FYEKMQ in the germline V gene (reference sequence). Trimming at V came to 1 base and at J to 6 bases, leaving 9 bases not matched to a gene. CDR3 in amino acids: CASSLEGAGGPSNEQFF. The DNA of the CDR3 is TGTGCCAGCAGCTTAGAAGGAGCGGGGGGGCCATCCAATGAGCAGTTCTTC.